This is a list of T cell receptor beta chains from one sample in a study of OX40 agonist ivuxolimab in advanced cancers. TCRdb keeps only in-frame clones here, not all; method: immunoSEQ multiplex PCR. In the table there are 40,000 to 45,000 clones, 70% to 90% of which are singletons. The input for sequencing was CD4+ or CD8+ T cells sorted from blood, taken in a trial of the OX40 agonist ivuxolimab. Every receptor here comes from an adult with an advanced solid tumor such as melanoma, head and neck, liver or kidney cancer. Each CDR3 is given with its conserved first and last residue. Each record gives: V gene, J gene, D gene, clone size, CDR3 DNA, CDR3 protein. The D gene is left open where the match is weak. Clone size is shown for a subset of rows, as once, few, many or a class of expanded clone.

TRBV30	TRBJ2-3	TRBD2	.	TGTGCCTGGAGTATCGGATTAGCGGGAGCCCCGGTAGATACGCAGTATTTT	CAWSIGLAGAPVDTQYF
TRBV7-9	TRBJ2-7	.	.	TGTGCCAGCAGCTTACTCCGGCGCGGGATTCCCTACGAGCAGTACTTC	CASSLLRRGIPYEQYF
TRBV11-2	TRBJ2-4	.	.	TGTGCCAGCAGCTTAATAGGCGAGGGAACGAGGGCCAAAAACATTCAGTACTTC	CASSLIGEGTRAKNIQYF
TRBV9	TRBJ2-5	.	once	TGTGCCAGCAGCGTAGGAGCGAGGTGGCAGCAACTTCTCCAAGAGACCCAGTACTTC	CASSVGARWQQLLQETQYF
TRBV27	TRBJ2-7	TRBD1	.	TGTGCCAGCGCCAGGGGACAGTCCTACGAGCAGTACTTC	CASARGQSYEQYF
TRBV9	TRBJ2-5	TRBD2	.	TGTGCCAGCAGCAGAGGGACTAGCGGCGAAGAGACCCAGTACTTC	CASSRGTSGEETQYF
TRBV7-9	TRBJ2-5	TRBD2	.	TGTGCCAGCAGCATAGGACTAGCGGGAGATAGGGAGACCCAGTACTTC	CASSIGLAGDRETQYF
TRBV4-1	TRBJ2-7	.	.	TGCGCCAGCAGCCAAGTTCCAGCGGGCTACGAGCAGTACTTC	CASSQVPAGYEQYF
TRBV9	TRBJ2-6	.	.	TGTGCCAGCAGCCCATCAGGGAGGCCTGGGGCCAACGTCCTGACTTTC	CASSPSGRPGANVLTF
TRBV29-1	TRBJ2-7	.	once	TGCAGCGTTGAAGGCGGGACGGAGTCCTACGAGCAGTACTTC	CSVEGGTESYEQYF